This TCR beta chain came from a study of T-cell memory formation after mild COVID-19. Study-wide context: Largely, the TCR clusters proved donor specific. General study results and limits: Shrinking CD4+ clones were chiefly CM and EM; CD8+ ones were chiefly EMRA. A second wave expanding day 15 to 37 was CD4+-biased; contracting clones were balanced.

The sample holds many counts of this clonotype. Antigen unknown. The length of the CDR3 is 19 residues. From germline, CDR1 is SGHRS and CDR2 YFSETQ. V lost 0 bases to trimming and J lost 0 bases, with 22 bases between them. TCRdb re-called the 5' RACE reads with MiXCR, one entry per CDR3 protein. The sample carries around 530,000 distinct CDR3 sequences, approximately 21% recorded once. The rearrangement uses TRBV5-1 and TRBJ2-7, with D possibly being TRBD2 (5 bases). The sample taken for sequencing was PBMCs or a T cell subset sorted from them (not recorded which). The sequence was collected from an adult woman who had mild COVID-19 (a few samples of this study predate the infection). Cell type and time point are not known. The CDR3 loop is CASSLVYGSRTTDSYEQYF. The CDR3 DNA follows: TGCGCCAGCAGCTTGGTTTATGGGAGCCGAACTACCGACTCCTACGAGCAGTACTTC. The complete variable domain, with remaining parts taken from reference TRBV5-1 and TRBJ2-7, reads KAGVTQTPRYLIKTRGQQVTLSCSPISGHRSVSWYQQTPGQGLQFLFEYFSETQRNKGNFPGRFSGRQFSNSRSEMNVSTLELGDSALYLCASSLVYGSRTTDSYEQYFGPGTRLTVT.